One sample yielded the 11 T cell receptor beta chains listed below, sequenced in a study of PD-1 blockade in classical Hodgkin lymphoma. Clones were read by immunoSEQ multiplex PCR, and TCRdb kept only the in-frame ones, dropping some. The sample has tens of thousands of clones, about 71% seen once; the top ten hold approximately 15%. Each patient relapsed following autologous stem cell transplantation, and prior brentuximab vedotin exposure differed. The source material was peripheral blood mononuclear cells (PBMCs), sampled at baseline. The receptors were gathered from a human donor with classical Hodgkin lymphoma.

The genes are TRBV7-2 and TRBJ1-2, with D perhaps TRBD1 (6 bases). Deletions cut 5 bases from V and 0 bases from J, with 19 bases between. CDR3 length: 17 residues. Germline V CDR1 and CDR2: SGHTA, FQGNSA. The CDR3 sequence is CASSVGGAQSSNYGYTF. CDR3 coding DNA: TGTGCCAGCAGCGTCGGGGGGGCCCAATCTTCTAACTATGGCTACACCTTC.

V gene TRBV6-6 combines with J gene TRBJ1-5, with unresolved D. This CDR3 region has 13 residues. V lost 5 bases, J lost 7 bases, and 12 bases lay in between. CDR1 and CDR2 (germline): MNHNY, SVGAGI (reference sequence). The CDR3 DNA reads TGTGCCAGCAGTCCCTGGCGGGGACAGCCCCAGCATTTT. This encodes CASSPWRGQPQHF.

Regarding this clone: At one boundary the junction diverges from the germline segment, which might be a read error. CDR3 nucleotides: TGTGCTAGCAGCTTAGCGCCGGGGAGGAACACCGGGGAGCTGTTTTTT. Protein: CASSLAPGRNTGELFF. The genes are TRBV7-7 and TRBJ2-2; maybe TRBD2 (5 bases). The CDR3 runs to 16 residues. Germline V CDR1 and CDR2: SSHAT, FNYEAQ (reference sequence).

The CDR3 loop is CASSRGLAVTDTQYF. CDR3 sequence (DNA): TGTGCCAGCAGCCGGGGACTAGCGGTCACAGATACGCAGTATTTT. The rearrangement uses TRBV5-8 and TRBJ2-3; 11 bases are shared with TRBD2. With 4 bases clipped from V and 2 bases from J, the junction kept 3 bases outside the gene matches. Germline V lookup: CDR1 SGHTS, CDR2 YDEGEE. The CDR3 extends over 15 amino acids.

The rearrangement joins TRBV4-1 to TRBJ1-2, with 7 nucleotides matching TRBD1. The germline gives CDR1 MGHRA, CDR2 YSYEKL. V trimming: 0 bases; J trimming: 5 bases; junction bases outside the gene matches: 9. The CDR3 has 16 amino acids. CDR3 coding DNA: TGCGCCAGCAGCCAAGATCCTGGAAGGGGGCAATATGGCTACACCTTC. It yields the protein CASSQDPGRGQYGYTF.

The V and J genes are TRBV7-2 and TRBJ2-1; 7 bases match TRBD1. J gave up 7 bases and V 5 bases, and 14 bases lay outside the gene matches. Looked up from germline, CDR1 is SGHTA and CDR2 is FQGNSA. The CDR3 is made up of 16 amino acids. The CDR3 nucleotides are TGTGCCAGCAGCCTAAACAGGGGCCACGGCGGGAATGAGCAGTTCTTC. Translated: CASSLNRGHGGNEQFF.

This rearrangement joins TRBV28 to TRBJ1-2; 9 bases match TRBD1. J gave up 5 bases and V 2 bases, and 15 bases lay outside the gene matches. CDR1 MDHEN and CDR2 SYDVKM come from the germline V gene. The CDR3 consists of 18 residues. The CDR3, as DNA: TGTGCCAGCAGTTTAATCGCCGGACAGGGGTCCGGCCTATATGGCTACACCTTC. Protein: CASSLIAGQGSGLYGYTF.

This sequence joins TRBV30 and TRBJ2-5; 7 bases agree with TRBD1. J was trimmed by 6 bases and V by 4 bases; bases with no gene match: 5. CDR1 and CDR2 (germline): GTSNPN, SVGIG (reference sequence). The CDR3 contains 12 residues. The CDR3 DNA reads TGTGCCTGGAACCCAGGGGGTCAGACCCAGTACTTC. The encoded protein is CAWNPGGQTQYF.

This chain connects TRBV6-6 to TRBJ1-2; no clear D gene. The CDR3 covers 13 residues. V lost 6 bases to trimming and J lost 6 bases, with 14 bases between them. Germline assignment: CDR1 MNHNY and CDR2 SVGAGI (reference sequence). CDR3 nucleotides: TGTGCCAGCAGCGAAGGGCCGTGGAATGGCTACACCTTC. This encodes CASSEGPWNGYTF.

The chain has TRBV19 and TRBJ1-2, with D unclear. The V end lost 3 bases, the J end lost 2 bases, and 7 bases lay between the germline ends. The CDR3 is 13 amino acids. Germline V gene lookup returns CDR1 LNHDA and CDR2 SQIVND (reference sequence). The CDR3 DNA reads TGTGCCAGTAGTATCTTGGAAAACTATGGCTACACCTTC. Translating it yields CASSILENYGYTF.

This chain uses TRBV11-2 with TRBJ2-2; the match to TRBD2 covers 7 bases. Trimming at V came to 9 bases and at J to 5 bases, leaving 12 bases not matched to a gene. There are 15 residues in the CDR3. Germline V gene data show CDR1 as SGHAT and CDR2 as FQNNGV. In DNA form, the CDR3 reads TGTGCCAGTCGTCACCCGGGGGGTTGGACCGGGGAGCTGTTTTTT. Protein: CASRHPGGWTGELFF.